The clone carrying this TCR beta chain appeared a few times. Its target is not known. TRB rearrangements were amplified by multiplex PCR with BIOMED2 TRB-A/B primers. MiXCR, run by TCRdb on the multiplex PCR reads, gives a single entry per CDR3 protein. The sample records under 8,500 distinct CDR3 sequences, about 28% being singletons. The entry originates in a study of T and B cells in COVID-19 patients. Across the study: Recovered patients mostly had mild to moderate COVID-19 managed as outpatients. Of some 21 active-infection patients, 15 to 18 carried comorbidities linked to unfavorable COVID-19 outcome.

Study-wide findings and caveats: There were more than 2,000 TCR clusters exclusive to the recovered cohort, around 32 with low generation probability.

Each TRB amplification used about 230-550 ng of genomic DNA from blood. The sequence was collected from a human donor with active COVID-19. Sequenced sample: blood.

Here the CDR3 reads CAISGTDTQYF. In nucleotides, the CDR3 is TGTGCCATCAGTGGGACAGATACGCAGTATTTT. This rearrangement joins TRBV10-3 to TRBJ2-3; no reliable D call. V lost 4 bases and J lost 3, with 2 bases in between. Germline-derived CDR1 and CDR2 are ENHRY and SYGVKD. The CDR3 sequence is 11 residues long.